The clone carrying this T cell receptor (beta chain) was observed at least ten times. Antigen unknown. These data come from a study of molecular identifiers for immune sequencing clone quantification. Study-wide points: Jurkat TCR RNA spiked in from one cell (amid about 1 million naive cells) was reportedly detectable.

TCRdb called the PCR reads again in MiXCR, with one record for every CDR3 protein. Of 490,000 or so distinct CDR3 sequences listed, roughly 23% are singletons. This CDR3 has 14 amino acids. With 3 bases clipped from V and 4 bases from J, the junction kept 5 bases outside the gene matches. The germline CDR1 and CDR2 sequences are MNHEY and SMNVEV (reference sequence). The chain couples TRBV27 to TRBJ2-7; the match to TRBD2 covers 8 bases. The TCR comes from a human donor in good health. Some libraries in this study had Jurkat cell RNA spiked in. Specimen: naive CD8+ T cells from blood, with Jurkat cell RNA spiked in. Subset given: FACS-sorted CD8+CD4-CCR7+CD45RA+ naive T cells. The chain's CDR3 is CASSFRGGLYEQYF. The CDR3 DNA reads as TGTGCCAGCAGTTTTCGGGGGGGGCTGTACGAGCAGTACTTC.